These 20 T cell receptor beta chains originate from one sample sequenced in a study of T cell responses to AZD1222 COVID-19 vaccine. Using immunoSEQ multiplex PCR, the repertoire was profiled, and TCRdb retains in-frame clones only, with some absent. Among some 130,000 clones listed, 70% to 90% were seen once. The source was peripheral blood, collected on day 0 of AZD1222 vaccination. Receptor source: an adult in good health.

The chain employs TRBV5-5 and TRBJ1-4, with 9 bases identical to TRBD1. The junction had 2 bases not matched to a gene; V was cut back by 3 bases and J by 8 bases. There are 13 residues in the CDR3. Germline loops: CDR1 SGHKS, CDR2 YYEKEE (reference sequence). CDR3 amino acids: CASSWDRDEKLFF. Written as DNA, the CDR3 is TGTGCCAGCAGCTGGGACAGGGACGAAAAACTGTTTTTT.

The chain has TRBV6-5 and TRBJ1-3; the D gene is possibly TRBD1 (6 bases). Germline V lookup: CDR1 MNHEY, CDR2 SVGAGI. The CDR3 is made up of 15 amino acids. V lost 8 bases, J lost 1 base, and 15 bases lay in between. CDR3 DNA sequence: TGTGCCAGCGGGCAACAGGGCCGGTCTGGAAACACCATATATTTT. Translation gives CASGQQGRSGNTIYF.

The chain is built from TRBV7-8 and TRBJ1-5, with 8 nucleotides matching TRBD1. The CDR3 is 16 amino acids. Germline V gene lookup returns CDR1 SGHVS and CDR2 FQNEAQ. The V gene end was trimmed by 3 bases and the J gene end by 6 bases; junction bases not matched to a gene: 10. CDR3 region: CASSFSGGNVGQPQHF. Here the CDR3 DNA reads TGTGCCAGCAGCTTCTCAGGGGGCAATGTCGGTCAGCCCCAGCATTTT.

J is TRBJ1-1 and V is TRBV5-4; weak D call: TRBD1 (6 bases). Per the germline V gene, CDR1 is SGHNT and CDR2 is YYREEE (reference sequence). V was cut by 5 bases and J by 2 bases, with 16 bases left in between. The CDR3 has 15 amino acids. The CDR3 loop reads CASRGDTGANTEAFF. The CDR3 DNA follows: TGTGCCAGCAGGGGGGACACGGGGGCAAACACTGAAGCTTTCTTT.

Only a few counts were recorded for this clone. The chain uses TRBV6-5 and TRBJ1-2; D call uncertain. CDR3 length equals 13 residues. Trimming removed 5 bases from V and 0 bases from J, with 7 bases in between. CDR1 is MNHEY, CDR2 SVGAGI, per germline. The CDR3 sequence: CASSTAANYGYTF. The CDR3 coding sequence is TGTGCCAGCAGTACGGCTGCTAACTATGGCTACACCTTC.

The J gene is TRBJ1-1, the V gene TRBV5-4; D gene unclear. CDR1 is SGHNT, CDR2 YYREEE, per germline (reference sequence). V lost 5 bases and J 3 bases, leaving 8 bases between the germline ends. The CDR3 contains 12 residues. CDR3 protein: CASRSSHTEAFF. CDR3 DNA sequence: TGTGCCAGCAGGAGCAGCCACACTGAAGCTTTCTTT.

This rearrangement joins TRBV7-6 to TRBJ2-5; 16 bases are a match to TRBD2. In germline, CDR1 is SGHVS, CDR2 FNYEAQ. This CDR3 comprises 18 residues. Germline trimming cut 5 bases from V and 4 bases from J; bases unmatched to any gene: 10. This CDR3 reads CASSEGLAGGPSRETQYF. The CDR3 region has the DNA TGTGCCAGCAGCGAGGGACTAGCGGGGGGGCCGTCACGAGAGACCCAGTACTTC.

The chain is built from TRBV5-4 and TRBJ1-5; perhaps TRBD1 as D (6 bases). V gave up 0 bases and J gave up 5 bases, with 12 bases separating them. The CDR3 runs to 15 residues. Germline-derived CDR1 and CDR2 are SGHNT and YYREEE (reference sequence). DNA for the CDR3: TGTGCCAGCAGCTTGGGTGGGGGGCTGGATCAGCCCCAGCATTTT. It specifies CASSLGGGLDQPQHF.

In this sample, this clone turned up once. The V call is TRBV9, the J call TRBJ2-7; 7 bases are a match to TRBD1. V lost 4 bases and J lost 3; bases outside the gene matches: 10. CDR3 length equals 15 residues. Looked up from germline, CDR1 is SGDLS and CDR2 is YYNGEE. The CDR3 sequence: CASSSTTGAIYEQYF. For the CDR3, the DNA is TGTGCCAGCAGCTCTACCACAGGGGCCATCTACGAGCAGTACTTC.

The V gene is TRBV19, the J gene TRBJ2-2; D is ambiguous. The ends were cut back, 4 bases at V and 2 bases at J, with 11 bases in the middle. Germline lookup yields CDR1 LNHDA and CDR2 SQIVND (reference sequence). The CDR3 runs to 15 residues. In nucleotides, the CDR3 is TGTGCCAGTAGTAATGAGGCCTACAACACCGGGGAGCTGTTTTTT. Protein sequence: CASSNEAYNTGELFF.

DNA of the CDR3: TGTGCCACCAGCAGTAGAGTGGGGGGGGTCACTGAAGCTTTCTTT. Translation: CATSSRVGGVTEAFF. V gene TRBV15 combines with J gene TRBJ1-1, with D possibly matching TRBD1 (5 bases). Per germline, CDR1 LNHNV and CDR2 YYDKDF (reference sequence). Trimming removed 3 bases at V and 4 bases at J, with 15 bases between. This CDR3 is built from 15 residues.

The chain uses TRBV2 and TRBJ1-6; unclear D gene. There are 13 residues in the CDR3. V lost 3 bases to trimming and J lost 9 bases, with 9 bases between them. Germline V gene sequence: CDR1 SNHLY, CDR2 FYNNEI. CDR3 sequence reads: CASSDGISSPLHF. The CDR3, as DNA: TGTGCCAGCAGTGATGGAATCTCTTCACCCCTCCACTTT. Combining the CDR3 with reference TRBV2 and TRBJ1-6 gives the whole variable domain EPEVTQTPSHQVTQMGQEVILRCVPISNHLYFYWYRQILGQKVEFLVSFYNNEISEKSEIFDDQFSVERPDGSNFTLKIRSTKLEDSAMYFCASSDGISSPLHFGNGTRLTVT.

This clone showed up just a few times. The chain employs TRBV29-1 and TRBJ2-3; possible D gene TRBD1, 6 bases. The CDR3 is 13 residues long. The V gene's germline CDR1 is SQVTM and CDR2 ANQGSEA. The V end lost 6 bases, the J end lost 3 bases, and 13 bases lay between the germline ends. DNA of the CDR3: TGCAGCGTCCCGGGACAAAGGACAGATACGCAGTATTTT. It codes for CSVPGQRTDTQYF.

V usage is TRBV5-1 and J usage is TRBJ2-6; 8 bases line up with TRBD1. V was clipped by 4 bases and J by 2 bases; unmatched bases: 8. The CDR3 has 17 residues. Germline CDR1 and CDR2: SGHRS and YFSETQ. CDR3 nucleotides: TGCGCCAGCAGCGCGGGACAGGTACTACCTGGGGCCAACGTCCTGACTTTC. Translation: CASSAGQVLPGANVLTF.

This chain uses TRBV7-9 with TRBJ1-4, with unresolved D. The CDR3 is 14 amino acids. Trimming left V 1 base short and J 5 bases short, with 8 bases between. The germline V gene has CDR1 SEHNR and CDR2 FQNEAQ (reference sequence). Written as DNA, the CDR3 is TGTGCCAGCAGCTTAGGTTCGGGCAATGAAAAACTGTTTTTT. Encoded protein: CASSLGSGNEKLFF.

The chain joins TRBV15 to TRBJ1-2; TRBD1 is a possible D gene (5 bases). V was trimmed by 5 bases and J by 6 bases, leaving 19 bases between them. This CDR3 spans 15 amino acids. Germline values: CDR1 LNHNV, CDR2 YYDKDF (reference sequence). CDR3 bases: TGTGCCACCAGCGTCTGGGGACTAGGAGGGGATGGCTACACCTTC. It translates to CATSVWGLGGDGYTF.

This chain uses TRBV6-4 with TRBJ1-3; D not resolved. V dropped 2 bases and J dropped 0 bases, with 2 bases sitting between them. CDR1 and CDR2 (germline): MRHNA, SNTAGT. This CDR3 is built from 13 residues. CDR3 loop: CASSDSSGNTIYF. CDR3 nucleotides: TGTGCCAGCAGTGACAGCTCTGGAAACACCATATATTTT.

Worth noting for this clone: Different DNA sequences within this sample yield the same CDR3. The chain uses TRBV6-5 and TRBJ2-5, with D uncertain. Germline assignment: CDR1 MNHEY and CDR2 SVGAGI. V lost 2 bases, J lost 5 bases, and 3 bases lay in between. This CDR3 has 11 amino acids. The CDR3 DNA reads as TGTGCCAGCAGTTACCTGGAGACCCAGTACTTC. This sequence encodes CASSYLETQYF.

The genes are TRBV5-6 and TRBJ1-1, with 8 bases that match TRBD1. There are 13 residues in the CDR3. V shed 4 bases, J shed 4 bases, and the junction held 3 bases outside the gene matches. The germline V gene encodes CDR1 SGHDT and CDR2 YYEEEE. The CDR3 sequence is CASSRQGITEAFF. The CDR3, as DNA: TGTGCCAGCAGCCGACAGGGGATCACTGAAGCTTTCTTT.

This rearrangement joins TRBV28 to TRBJ1-4; D is uncertain. Per germline, CDR1 MDHEN and CDR2 SYDVKM. The V end was cut by 5 bases, the J end by 1 base, with 8 bases between. This CDR3 is 14 amino acids long. Written as DNA, the CDR3 is TGTGCCAGCAGTCCACTCTTAACTAATGAAAAACTGTTTTTT. Translation gives CASSPLLTNEKLFF.